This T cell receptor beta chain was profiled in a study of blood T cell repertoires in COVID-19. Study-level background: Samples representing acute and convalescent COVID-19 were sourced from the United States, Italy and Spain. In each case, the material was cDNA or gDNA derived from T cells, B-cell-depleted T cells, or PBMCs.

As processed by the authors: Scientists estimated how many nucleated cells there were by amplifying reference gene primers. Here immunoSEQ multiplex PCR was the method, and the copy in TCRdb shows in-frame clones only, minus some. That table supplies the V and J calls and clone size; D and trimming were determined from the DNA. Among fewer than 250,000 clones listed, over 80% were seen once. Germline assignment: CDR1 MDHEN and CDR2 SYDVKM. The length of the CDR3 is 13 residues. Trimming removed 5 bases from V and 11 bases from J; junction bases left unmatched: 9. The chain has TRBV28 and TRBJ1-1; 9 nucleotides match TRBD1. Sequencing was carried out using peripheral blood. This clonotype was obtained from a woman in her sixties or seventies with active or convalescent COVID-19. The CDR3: CASSGRDRDFAFF. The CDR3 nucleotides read TGTGCCAGCAGTGGCCGGGACAGGGATTTTGCTTTCTTT.